This record concerns one TCR beta chain sequence. Antigen specificity is unknown. The PCR had 60 Vbeta and 13 Jbeta primers. Profiling relied on immunoSEQ multiplex PCR, and the TCRdb table lists in-frame clones only, not all of them. The sample lists fewer than 150,000 clones; 60% to 75% were seen once. This entry comes from a study of cytomegalovirus exposure and HLA in healthy donors. Study conclusions and caveats: In the analysis, some V segments, TRBV6-2 and TRBV6-3 included, were excluded as indistinguishable.

The V end was cut by 2 bases, the J end by 3 bases, with 8 bases between. The V gene's germline CDR1 is GTSNPN and CDR2 SVGIG (reference sequence). The CDR3 contains 13 residues. Sequenced sample: PBMCs. V gene TRBV30 combines with J gene TRBJ1-5; no definite D call. This TCR came from a woman between 45 and 65 years old in good health and CMV-seropositive. CDR3 sequence: CAWSPDTNQPQHF. For the CDR3, the DNA is TGTGCCTGGAGTCCAGATACCAATCAGCCCCAGCATTTT.